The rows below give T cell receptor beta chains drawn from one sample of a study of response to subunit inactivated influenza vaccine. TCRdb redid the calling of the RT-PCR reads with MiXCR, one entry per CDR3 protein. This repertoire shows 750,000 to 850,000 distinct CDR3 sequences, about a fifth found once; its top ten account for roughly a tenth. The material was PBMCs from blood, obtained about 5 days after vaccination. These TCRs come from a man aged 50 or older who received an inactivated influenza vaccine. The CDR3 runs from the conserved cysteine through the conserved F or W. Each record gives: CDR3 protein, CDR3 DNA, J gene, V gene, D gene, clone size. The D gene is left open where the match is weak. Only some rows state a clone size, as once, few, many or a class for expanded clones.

CASSYSYGGNTEAFF	TGTGCCAGCAGTTACTCGTACGGGGGGAACACTGAAGCTTTCTTT	TRBJ1-1	TRBV6-5	.	few
CASSHTAGVGYEQYF	TGTGCCAGCAGCCACACAGCGGGAGTTGGATACGAGCAGTACTTC	TRBJ2-7	TRBV4-2	TRBD2	few
CSARTAGEQFF	TGCAGTGCCCGGACTGCGGGTGAGCAGTTCTTC	TRBJ2-1	TRBV20-1	.	few
CASSSGSGSHNEQFF	TGTGCCAGCAGCTCGGGTAGCGGGAGCCACAATGAGCAGTTCTTC	TRBJ2-1	TRBV7-2	TRBD2	many
CASGGLAGRPYEQYF	TGTGCCAGCGGCGGACTAGCGGGTCGTCCCTACGAGCAGTACTTC	TRBJ2-7	TRBV25-1	TRBD2	.
CASSYFPPSGRSYNEQFF	TGTGCCAGCAGTTACTTTCCCCCTAGCGGGAGGTCCTACAATGAGCAGTTCTTC	TRBJ2-1	TRBV6-2/TRBV6-3	TRBD2	.
CASSLDTGRTHNEQFF	TGCGCCAGCAGCTTGGATACCGGGAGGACCCACAATGAGCAGTTCTTC	TRBJ2-1	TRBV5-1	TRBD2	few
CASSPPSIETQYF	TGTGCCAGCTCACCACCGTCAATAGAGACCCAGTACTTC	TRBJ2-5	TRBV18	.	few
CASSLEGRGHYGYTF	TGTGCCAGCAGCTTGGAGGGCAGGGGACACTATGGCTACACCTTC	TRBJ1-2	TRBV5-6	.	.
CASSPPPVLEQETQYF	TGTGCCAGCAGTCCCCCCCCCGTACTAGAACAAGAGACCCAGTACTTC	TRBJ2-5	TRBV12-3/TRBV12-4	.	many
CASSLGRTSGARYEQFF	TGTGCCAGCAGCTTAGGTAGGACTAGCGGAGCCAGGTATGAGCAGTTCTTC	TRBJ2-1	TRBV11-2	TRBD2	few
CASSLGRRGLSPLHF	TGCGCCAGCAGCTTGGGTCGCAGGGGATTATCACCCCTCCACTTT	TRBJ1-6	TRBV5-1	.	few
CASQIRGSDTQYF	TGTGCCAGCCAGATTCGGGGCTCAGATACGCAGTATTTT	TRBJ2-3	TRBV6-1	.	.
CASSGVGLASQETQYF	TGTGCCAGCAGCGGGGTGGGACTAGCGAGCCAAGAGACCCAGTACTTC	TRBJ2-5	TRBV11-2	TRBD2	.
CASHSGSTYNEQFF	TGTGCCAGCCATAGCGGATCCACCTACAATGAGCAGTTCTTC	TRBJ2-1	TRBV6-1	.	many
CASSDTGELRETQYF	TGTGCCAGCAGTGACACAGGGGAACTTCGGGAGACCCAGTACTTC	TRBJ2-5	TRBV25-1	TRBD1	few
CAWSVWGYGANVLTF	TGTGCCTGGAGTGTATGGGGATATGGGGCCAACGTCCTGACTTTC	TRBJ2-6	TRBV30	.	.
CSASPPYNEQFF	TGCAGTGCTAGCCCTCCCTACAATGAGCAGTTCTTC	TRBJ2-1	TRBV20-1	.	.
CASSLDAVTYEQYF	TGTGCCAGCAGCTTAGATGCGGTTACCTACGAGCAGTACTTC	TRBJ2-7	TRBV7-9	.	many
CASSQWLALAGELFF	TGTGCCAGCAGCCAATGGCTAGCGTTGGCCGGGGAGCTGTTTTTT	TRBJ2-2	TRBV4-2	.	.
CASSVGTGDHEQYF	TGTGCCAGCAGCGTGGGGACAGGGGACCACGAGCAGTACTTC	TRBJ2-7	TRBV9	TRBD1	.
CASSLRDPSVDTQYF	TGCGCCAGCAGTCTACGGGACCCTAGTGTAGATACGCAGTATTTT	TRBJ2-3	TRBV5-1	.	.
CASSFGPWDRGPSGRSDEQFF	TGTGCCAGCAGTTTCGGACCCTGGGACAGGGGCCCCAGCGGGAGGAGTGATGAGCAGTTCTTC	TRBJ2-1	TRBV12-3/TRBV12-4	.	.
CASSFRTSGSGELFF	TGTGCCAGCAGCTTTCGGACCAGCGGATCCGGGGAGCTGTTTTTT	TRBJ2-2	TRBV7-2	.	.
CASSPRGVLSSPLHF	TGTGCCAGCTCACCCCGGGGGGTACTATCCTCACCCCTCCACTTT	TRBJ1-6	TRBV18	.	once
CASSENIWGTESYEQYF	TGCGCCAGCAGTGAGAATATCTGGGGGACAGAGAGCTACGAGCAGTACTTC	TRBJ2-7	TRBV10-1	TRBD1	.
CASSFRLANYEQYF	TGCGCCAGCAGTTTCCGACTAGCGAACTACGAGCAGTACTTC	TRBJ2-7	TRBV10-2	TRBD2	few
CASSQARAETNYGYTF	TGCGCCAGCAGCCAGGCGAGGGCAGAAACTAACTATGGCTACACCTTC	TRBJ1-2	TRBV4-1	.	.
CSARDLGLAGPYNEQFF	TGCAGTGCTAGAGACCTTGGACTGGCGGGACCTTACAATGAGCAGTTCTTC	TRBJ2-1	TRBV20-1	.	few
CSVDRAGNNEQFF	TGCAGCGTCGACCGCGCCGGCAACAATGAGCAGTTCTTC	TRBJ2-1	TRBV29-1	.	few
CASSSGTSGSDYEQFF	TGTGCCAGCAGCAGCGGGACTAGCGGGAGCGACTATGAGCAGTTCTTC	TRBJ2-1	TRBV12-3/TRBV12-4	TRBD2	.
CASSLVMQGSYGYTF	TGTGCCAGCAGCTTGGTCATGCAAGGGAGCTATGGCTACACCTTC	TRBJ1-2	TRBV5-4	.	.
CASSYSLAGNNEQFF	TGTGCCAGCAGTTACTCGCTAGCGGGGAACAATGAGCAGTTCTTC	TRBJ2-1	TRBV6-5	TRBD2	.
CASSTGTSAAYNEQFF	TGTGCCAGCAGCACGGGGACTAGCGCTGCCTACAATGAGCAGTTCTTC	TRBJ2-1	TRBV7-6	TRBD2	many
CSVVLGGTEAFF	TGCAGCGTTGTTTTGGGGGGCACTGAAGCTTTCTTT	TRBJ1-1	TRBV29-1	.	.
CASSGGGVYNEQFF	TGTGCCAGTTCGGGCGGGGGGGTTTACAATGAGCAGTTCTTC	TRBJ2-1	TRBV4-2	TRBD2	.
CASRTIAGASHEQYF	TGTGCCAGCAGAACTATAGCGGGAGCGTCCCACGAGCAGTACTTC	TRBJ2-7	TRBV12-3/TRBV12-4	TRBD2	few
CASSQVGQGASETQYF	TGTGCCAGCAGCCAAGTCGGACAGGGGGCAAGTGAGACCCAGTACTTC	TRBJ2-5	TRBV4-2	TRBD1	.
CASSSPGTGSHEQYF	TGTGCCAGCAGTTCACCCGGGACAGGGTCTCACGAGCAGTACTTC	TRBJ2-7	TRBV28	TRBD1	.
CASSVEPGNAYEQYF	TGTGCCAGCAGCGTGGAGCCGGGAAACGCCTACGAGCAGTACTTC	TRBJ2-7	TRBV9	.	.
CASSLSRTGANYGYTF	TGTGCCAGCAGTTTAAGTCGGACAGGAGCTAACTATGGCTACACCTTC	TRBJ1-2	TRBV12-3/TRBV12-4	TRBD1	.